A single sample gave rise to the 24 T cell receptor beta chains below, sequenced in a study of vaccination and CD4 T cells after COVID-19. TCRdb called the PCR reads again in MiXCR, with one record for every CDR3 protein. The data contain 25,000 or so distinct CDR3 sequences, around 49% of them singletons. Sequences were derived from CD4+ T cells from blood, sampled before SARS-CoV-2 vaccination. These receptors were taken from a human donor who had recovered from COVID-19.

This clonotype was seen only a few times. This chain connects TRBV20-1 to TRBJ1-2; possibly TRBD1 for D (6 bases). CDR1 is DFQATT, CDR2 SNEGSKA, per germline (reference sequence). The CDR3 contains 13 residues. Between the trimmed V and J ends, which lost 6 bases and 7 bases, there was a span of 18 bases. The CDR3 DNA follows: TGCAGTGCCGAGAGCCGGGGGGCCCCTGGCTACACCTTC. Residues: CSAESRGAPGYTF.

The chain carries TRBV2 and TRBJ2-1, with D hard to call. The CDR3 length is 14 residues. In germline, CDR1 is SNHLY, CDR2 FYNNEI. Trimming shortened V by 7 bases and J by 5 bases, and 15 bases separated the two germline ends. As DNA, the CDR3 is TGTGCCAGCAAAGCTAGAGGCTTGGACAATGAGCAGTTCTTC. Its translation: CASKARGLDNEQFF.

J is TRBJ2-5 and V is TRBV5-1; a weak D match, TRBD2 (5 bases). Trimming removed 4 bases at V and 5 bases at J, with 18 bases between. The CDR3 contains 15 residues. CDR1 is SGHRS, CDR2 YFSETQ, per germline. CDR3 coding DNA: TGCGCCAGCAGCCGAAGGACCTCCTCGGGGGAGACCCAGTACTTC. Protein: CASSRRTSSGETQYF.

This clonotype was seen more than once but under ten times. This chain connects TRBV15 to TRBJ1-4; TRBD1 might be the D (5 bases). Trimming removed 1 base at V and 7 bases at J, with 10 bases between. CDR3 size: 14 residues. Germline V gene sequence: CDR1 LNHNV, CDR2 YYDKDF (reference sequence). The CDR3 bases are TGTGCCACCAGCAGAGGCAGGGTTAGTGAAAAACTGTTTTTT. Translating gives CATSRGRVSEKLFF.

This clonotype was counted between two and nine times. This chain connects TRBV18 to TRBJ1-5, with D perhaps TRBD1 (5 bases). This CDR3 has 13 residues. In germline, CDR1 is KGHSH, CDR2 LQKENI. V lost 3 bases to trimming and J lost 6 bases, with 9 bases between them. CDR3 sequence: CASSPGGSQPQHF. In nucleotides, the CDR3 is TGTGCCAGCTCACCTGGGGGGAGTCAGCCCCAGCATTTT. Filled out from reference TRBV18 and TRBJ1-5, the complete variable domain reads NAGVMQNPRHLVRRRGQEARLRCSPMKGHSHVYWYRQLPEEGLKFMVYLQKENIIDESGMPKERFSAEFPKEGPSILRIQQVVRGDSAAYFCASSPGGSQPQHFGDGTRLSIL.

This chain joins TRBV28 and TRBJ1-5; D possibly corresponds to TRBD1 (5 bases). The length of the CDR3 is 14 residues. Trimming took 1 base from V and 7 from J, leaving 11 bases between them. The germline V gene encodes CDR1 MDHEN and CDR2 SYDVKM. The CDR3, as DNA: TGTGCCAGCAGTTTATTGGGGGGGAGGCAGCCCCAGCATTTT. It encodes CASSLLGGRQPQHF.

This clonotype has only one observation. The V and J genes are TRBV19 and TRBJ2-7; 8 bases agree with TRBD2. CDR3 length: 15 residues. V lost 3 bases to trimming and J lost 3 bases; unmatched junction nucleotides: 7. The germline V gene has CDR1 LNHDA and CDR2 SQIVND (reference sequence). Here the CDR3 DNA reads TGTGCCAGTAGTATTAGCGGGGATAGCTACTACGAGCAGTACTTC. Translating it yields CASSISGDSYYEQYF.

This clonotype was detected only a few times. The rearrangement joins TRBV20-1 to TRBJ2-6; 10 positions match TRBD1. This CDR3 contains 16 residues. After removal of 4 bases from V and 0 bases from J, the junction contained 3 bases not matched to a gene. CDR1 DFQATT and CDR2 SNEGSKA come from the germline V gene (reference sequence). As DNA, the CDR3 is TGCAGTGCTACGGGACAGGGGTACTCTGGGGCCAACGTCCTGACTTTC. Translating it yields CSATGQGYSGANVLTF.

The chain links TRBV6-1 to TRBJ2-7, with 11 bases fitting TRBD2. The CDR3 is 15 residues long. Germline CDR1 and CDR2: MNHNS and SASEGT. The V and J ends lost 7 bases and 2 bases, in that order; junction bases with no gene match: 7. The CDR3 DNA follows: TGTGCCAGCAATGCTCTAGCGGGAGGTCCCTACGAGCAGTACTTC. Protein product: CASNALAGGPYEQYF.

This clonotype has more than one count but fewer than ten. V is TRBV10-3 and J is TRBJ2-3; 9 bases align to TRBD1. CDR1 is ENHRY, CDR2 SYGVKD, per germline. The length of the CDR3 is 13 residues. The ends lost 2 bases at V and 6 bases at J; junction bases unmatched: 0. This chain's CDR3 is CAISEDRGDTQYF. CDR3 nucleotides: TGTGCCATCAGTGAGGACAGGGGGGATACGCAGTATTTT.

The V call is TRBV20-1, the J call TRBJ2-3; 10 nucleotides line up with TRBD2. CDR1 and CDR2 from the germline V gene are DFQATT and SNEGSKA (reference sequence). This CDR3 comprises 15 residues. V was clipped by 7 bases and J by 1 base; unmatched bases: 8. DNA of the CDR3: TGCAGTGTCCGGGGGGGGACTAGCGGCACAGATACGCAGTATTTT. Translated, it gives CSVRGGTSGTDTQYF.

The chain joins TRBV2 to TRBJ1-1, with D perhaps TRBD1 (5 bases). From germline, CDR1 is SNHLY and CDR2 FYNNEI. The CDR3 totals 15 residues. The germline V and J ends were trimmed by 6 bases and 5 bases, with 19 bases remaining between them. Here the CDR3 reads CASRGLGRGGTEAFF. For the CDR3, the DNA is TGTGCCAGCAGGGGGCTGGGAAGGGGAGGGACTGAAGCTTTCTTT. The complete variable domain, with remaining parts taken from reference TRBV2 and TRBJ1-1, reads EPEVTQTPSHQVTQMGQEVILRCVPISNHLYFYWYRQILGQKVEFLVSFYNNEISEKSEIFDDQFSVERPDGSNFTLKIRSTKLEDSAMYFCASRGLGRGGTEAFFGQGTRLTVV.

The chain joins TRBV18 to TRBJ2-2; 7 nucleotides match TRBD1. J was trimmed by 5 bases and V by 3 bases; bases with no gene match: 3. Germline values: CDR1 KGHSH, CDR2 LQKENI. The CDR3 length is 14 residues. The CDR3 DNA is TGTGCCAGCTCACCCCGACAGGGAACCGGGGAGCTGTTTTTT. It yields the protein CASSPRQGTGELFF. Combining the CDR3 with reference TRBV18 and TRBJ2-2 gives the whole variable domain NAGVMQNPRHLVRRRGQEARLRCSPMKGHSHVYWYRQLPEEGLKFMVYLQKENIIDESGMPKERFSAEFPKEGPSILRIQQVVRGDSAAYFCASSPRQGTGELFFGEGSRLTVL.

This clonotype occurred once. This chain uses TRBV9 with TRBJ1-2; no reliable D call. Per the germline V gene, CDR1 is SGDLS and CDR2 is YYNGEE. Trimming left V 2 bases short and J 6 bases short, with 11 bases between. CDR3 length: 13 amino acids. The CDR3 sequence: CASSVSPGNGYTF. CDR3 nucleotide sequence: TGTGCCAGCAGCGTGAGTCCCGGGAATGGCTACACCTTC.

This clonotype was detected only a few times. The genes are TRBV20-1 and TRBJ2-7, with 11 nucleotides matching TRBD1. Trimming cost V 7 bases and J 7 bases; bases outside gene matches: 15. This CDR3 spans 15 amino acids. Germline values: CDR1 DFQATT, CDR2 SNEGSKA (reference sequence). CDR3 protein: CSVQPERDRGREQYF. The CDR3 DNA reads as TGCAGTGTTCAGCCGGAGAGGGACAGGGGGAGAGAGCAGTACTTC.

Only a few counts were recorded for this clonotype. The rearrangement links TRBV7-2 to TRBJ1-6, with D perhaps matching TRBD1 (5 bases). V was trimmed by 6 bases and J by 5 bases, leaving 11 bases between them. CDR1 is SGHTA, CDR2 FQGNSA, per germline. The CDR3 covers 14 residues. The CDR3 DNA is TGTGCCAGCAGAGGCGGGGCCGATAATTCACCCCTCCACTTT. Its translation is CASRGGADNSPLHF. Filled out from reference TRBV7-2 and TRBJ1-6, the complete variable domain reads GAGVSQSPSNKVTEKGKDVELRCDPISGHTALYWYRQSLGQGLEFLIYFQGNSAPDKSGLPSDRFSAERTGGSVSTLTIQRTQQEDSAVYLCASRGGADNSPLHFGNGTRLTVT.

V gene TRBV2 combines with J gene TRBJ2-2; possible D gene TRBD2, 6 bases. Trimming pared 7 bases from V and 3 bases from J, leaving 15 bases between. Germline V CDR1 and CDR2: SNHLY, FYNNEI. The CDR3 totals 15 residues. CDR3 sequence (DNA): TGTGCCAGCACGGAGCTAGCGCGCGACACCGGGGAGCTGTTTTTT. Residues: CASTELARDTGELFF.

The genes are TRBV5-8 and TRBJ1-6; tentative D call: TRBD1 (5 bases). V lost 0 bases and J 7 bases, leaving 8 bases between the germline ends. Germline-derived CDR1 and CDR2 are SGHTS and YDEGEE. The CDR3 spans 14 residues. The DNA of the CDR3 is TGTGCCAGCAGCTTGGAAGGGGACAATTCACCCCTCCACTTT. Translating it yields CASSLEGDNSPLHF.

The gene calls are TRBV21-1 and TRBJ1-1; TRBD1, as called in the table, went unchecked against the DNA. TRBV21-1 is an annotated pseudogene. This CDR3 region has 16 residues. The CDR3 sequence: CASSKGKKGGGHEAFF. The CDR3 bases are TGTGCCAGCAGCAAAGGCAAGAAAGGGGGGGGGCATGAAGCTTTCTTT.

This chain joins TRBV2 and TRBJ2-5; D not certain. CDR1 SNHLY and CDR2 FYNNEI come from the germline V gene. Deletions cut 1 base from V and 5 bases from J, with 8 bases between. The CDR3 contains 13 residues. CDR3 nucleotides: TGTGCCAGCAGTGAAGAGGCACGCGAGACCCAGTACTTC. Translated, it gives CASSEEARETQYF.

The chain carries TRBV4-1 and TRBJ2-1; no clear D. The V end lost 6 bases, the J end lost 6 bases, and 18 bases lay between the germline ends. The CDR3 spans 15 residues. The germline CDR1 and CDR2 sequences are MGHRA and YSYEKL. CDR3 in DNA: TGCGCCAGCAGTTACCGGGCCCGAAGTGGCAATGAGCAGTTCTTC. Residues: CASSYRARSGNEQFF.

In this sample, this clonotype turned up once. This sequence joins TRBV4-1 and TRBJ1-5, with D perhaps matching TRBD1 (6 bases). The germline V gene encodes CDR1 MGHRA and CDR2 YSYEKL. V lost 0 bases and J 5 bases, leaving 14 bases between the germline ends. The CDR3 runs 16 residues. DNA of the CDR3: TGCGCCAGCAGCCAAGATCTTACAGGGCGGCATCAGCCCCAGCATTTT. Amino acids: CASSQDLTGRHQPQHF.

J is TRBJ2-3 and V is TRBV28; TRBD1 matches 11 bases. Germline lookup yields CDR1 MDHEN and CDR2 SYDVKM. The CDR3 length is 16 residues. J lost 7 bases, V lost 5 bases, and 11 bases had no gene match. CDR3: CASSPPGQGVRYTQYF. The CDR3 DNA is TGTGCCAGCAGTCCCCCGGGACAGGGGGTTAGGTATACGCAGTATTTT.

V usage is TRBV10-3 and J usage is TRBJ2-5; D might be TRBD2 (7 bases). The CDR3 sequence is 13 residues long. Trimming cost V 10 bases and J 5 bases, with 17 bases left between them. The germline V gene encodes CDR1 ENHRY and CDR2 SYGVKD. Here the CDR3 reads CATMGAGVETQYF. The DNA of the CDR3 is TGTGCCACAATGGGGGCGGGAGTTGAGACCCAGTACTTC.